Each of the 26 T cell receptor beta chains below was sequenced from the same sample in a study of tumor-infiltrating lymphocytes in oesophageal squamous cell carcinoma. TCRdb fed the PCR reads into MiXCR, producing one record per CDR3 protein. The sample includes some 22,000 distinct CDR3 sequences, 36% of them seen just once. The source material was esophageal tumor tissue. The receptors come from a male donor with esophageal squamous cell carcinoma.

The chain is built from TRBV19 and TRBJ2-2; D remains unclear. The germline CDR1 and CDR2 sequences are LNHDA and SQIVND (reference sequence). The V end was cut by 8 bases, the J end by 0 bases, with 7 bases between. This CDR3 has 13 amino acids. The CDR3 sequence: CASATANTGELFF. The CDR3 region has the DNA TGTGCCAGTGCCACCGCGAACACCGGGGAGCTGTTTTTT.

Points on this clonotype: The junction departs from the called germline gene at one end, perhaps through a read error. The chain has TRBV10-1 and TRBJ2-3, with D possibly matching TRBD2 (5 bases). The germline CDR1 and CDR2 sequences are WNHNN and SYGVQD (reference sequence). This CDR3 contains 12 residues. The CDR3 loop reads CASSRENTGAFF. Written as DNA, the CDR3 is TGCGCCAGCAGTCGGGAAAACACTGGAGCTTTCTTC.

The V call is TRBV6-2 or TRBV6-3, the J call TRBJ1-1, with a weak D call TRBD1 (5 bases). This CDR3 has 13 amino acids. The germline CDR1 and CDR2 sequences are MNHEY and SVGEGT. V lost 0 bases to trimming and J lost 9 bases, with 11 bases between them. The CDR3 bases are TGTGCCAGCAGTTACTCGATTGCGGACAAAGCTTTCTTT. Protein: CASSYSIADKAFF.

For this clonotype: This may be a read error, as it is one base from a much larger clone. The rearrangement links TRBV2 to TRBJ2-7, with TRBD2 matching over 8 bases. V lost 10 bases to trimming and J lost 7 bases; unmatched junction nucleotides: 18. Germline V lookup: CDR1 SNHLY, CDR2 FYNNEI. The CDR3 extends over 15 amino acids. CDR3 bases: TGTGCCACCCTAAGCGGGAGAGACTCCTACAATGAGCAGTACTTC. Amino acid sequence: CATLSGRDSYNEQYF.

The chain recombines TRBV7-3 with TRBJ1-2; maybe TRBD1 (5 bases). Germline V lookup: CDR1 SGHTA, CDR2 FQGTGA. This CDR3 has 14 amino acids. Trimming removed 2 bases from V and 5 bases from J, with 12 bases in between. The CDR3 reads CASSLEGTRYGYTF. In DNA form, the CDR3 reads TGTGCCAGCAGCTTAGAGGGGACTCGTTATGGCTACACCTTC.

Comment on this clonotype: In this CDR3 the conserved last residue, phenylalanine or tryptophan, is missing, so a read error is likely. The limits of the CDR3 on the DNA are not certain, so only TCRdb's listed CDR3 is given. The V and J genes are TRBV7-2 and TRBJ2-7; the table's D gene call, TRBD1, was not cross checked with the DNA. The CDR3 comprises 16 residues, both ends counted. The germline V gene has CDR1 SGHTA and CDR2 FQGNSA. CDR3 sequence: CASSRFGQDLSYTFGS.

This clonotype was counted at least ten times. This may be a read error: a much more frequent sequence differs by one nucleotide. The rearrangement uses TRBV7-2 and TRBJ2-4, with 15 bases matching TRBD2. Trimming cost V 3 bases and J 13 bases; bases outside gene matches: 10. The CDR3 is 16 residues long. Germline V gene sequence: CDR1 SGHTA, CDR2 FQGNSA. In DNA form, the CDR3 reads TGTGCCAGCAGCTTGTCCGGGACTAGCGGGAGGAATGAGCAGTACTTC. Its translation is CASSLSGTSGRNEQYF. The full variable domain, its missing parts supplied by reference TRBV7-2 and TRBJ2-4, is GAGVSQSPSNKVTEKGKDVELRCDPISGHTALYWYRQSLGQGLEFLIYFQGNSAPDKSGLPSDRFSAERTGGSVSTLTIQRTQQEDSAVYLCASSLSGTSGRNEQYFGAGTRLSVL.

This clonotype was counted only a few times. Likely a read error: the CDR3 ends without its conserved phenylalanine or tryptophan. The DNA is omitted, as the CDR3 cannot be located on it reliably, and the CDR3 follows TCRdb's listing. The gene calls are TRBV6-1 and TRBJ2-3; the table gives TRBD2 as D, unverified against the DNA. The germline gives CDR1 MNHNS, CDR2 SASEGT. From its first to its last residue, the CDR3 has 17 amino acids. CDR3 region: CASSETGSRAETQYFGP.

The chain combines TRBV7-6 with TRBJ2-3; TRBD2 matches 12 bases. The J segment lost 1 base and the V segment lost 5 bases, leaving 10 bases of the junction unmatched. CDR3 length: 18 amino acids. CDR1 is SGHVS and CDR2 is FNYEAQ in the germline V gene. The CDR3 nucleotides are TGTGCCAGCAGCCCCCGGGGACTAGCGGGTTCGCGCACAGATACGCAGTATTTT. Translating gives CASSPRGLAGSRTDTQYF.

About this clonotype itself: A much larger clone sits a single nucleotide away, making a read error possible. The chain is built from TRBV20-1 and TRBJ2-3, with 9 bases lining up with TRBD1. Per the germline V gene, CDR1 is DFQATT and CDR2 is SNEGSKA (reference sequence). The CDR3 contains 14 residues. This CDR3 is CSARDPGQGVEKFF. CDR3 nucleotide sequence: TGCAGTGCTAGAGACCCGGGACAGGGAGTTGAGAAGTTCTTC.

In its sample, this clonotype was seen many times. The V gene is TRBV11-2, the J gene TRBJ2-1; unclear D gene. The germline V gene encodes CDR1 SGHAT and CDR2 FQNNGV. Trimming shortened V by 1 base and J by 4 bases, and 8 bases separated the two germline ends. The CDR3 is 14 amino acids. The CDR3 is CASSLGGNYNEQFF. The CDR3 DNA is TGTGCCAGCAGCTTAGGGGGAAATTACAATGAGCAGTTCTTC.

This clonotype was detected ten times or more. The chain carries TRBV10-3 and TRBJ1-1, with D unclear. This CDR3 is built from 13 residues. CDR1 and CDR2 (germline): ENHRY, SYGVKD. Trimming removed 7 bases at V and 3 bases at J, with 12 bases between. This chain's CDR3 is CAITPQKDTEAFF. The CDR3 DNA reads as TGTGCCATCACTCCCCAGAAGGACACTGAAGCTTTCTTT.

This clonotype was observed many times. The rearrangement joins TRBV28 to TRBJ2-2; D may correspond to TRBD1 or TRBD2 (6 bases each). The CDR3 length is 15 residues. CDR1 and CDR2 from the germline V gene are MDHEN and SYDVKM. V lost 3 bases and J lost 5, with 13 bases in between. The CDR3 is CASSFIGGWTGELFF. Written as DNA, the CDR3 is TGTGCCAGCAGTTTCATCGGGGGCTGGACCGGGGAGCTGTTTTTT. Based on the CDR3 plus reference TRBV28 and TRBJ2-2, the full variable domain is DVKVTQSSRYLVKRTGEKVFLECVQDMDHENMFWYRQDPGLGLRLIYFSYDVKMKEKGDIPEGYSVSREKKERFSLILESASTNQTSMYLCASSFIGGWTGELFFGEGSRLTVL.

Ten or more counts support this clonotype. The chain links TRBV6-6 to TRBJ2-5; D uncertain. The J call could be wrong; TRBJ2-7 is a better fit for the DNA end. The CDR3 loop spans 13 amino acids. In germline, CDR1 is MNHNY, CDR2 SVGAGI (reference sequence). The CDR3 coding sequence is TGTGCCAGCAGTTACTCCTCATTCAGCGAGCAGTACTTC. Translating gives CASSYSSFSEQYF.

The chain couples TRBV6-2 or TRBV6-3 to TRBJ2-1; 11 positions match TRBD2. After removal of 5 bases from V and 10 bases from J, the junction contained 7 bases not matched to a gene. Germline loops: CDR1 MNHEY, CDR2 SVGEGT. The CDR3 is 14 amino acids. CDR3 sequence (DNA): TGTGCCAGCAGTGAAGGGACTAGCGGCTACGAGCAGTTCTTC. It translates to CASSEGTSGYEQFF.

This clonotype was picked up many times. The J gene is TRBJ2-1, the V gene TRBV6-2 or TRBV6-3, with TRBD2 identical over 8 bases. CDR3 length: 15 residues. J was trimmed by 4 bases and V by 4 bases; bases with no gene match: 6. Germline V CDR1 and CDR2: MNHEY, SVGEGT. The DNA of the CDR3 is TGTGCCAGCAGTTTAGGTACTAGCGGATACAATGAGCAGTTCTTC. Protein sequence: CASSLGTSGYNEQFF.

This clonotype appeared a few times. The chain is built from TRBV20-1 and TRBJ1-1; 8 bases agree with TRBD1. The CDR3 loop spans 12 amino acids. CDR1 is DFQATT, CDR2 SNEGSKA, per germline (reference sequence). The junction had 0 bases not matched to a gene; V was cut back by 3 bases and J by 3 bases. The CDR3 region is CSARTGDTEAFF. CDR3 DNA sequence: TGCAGTGCTAGGACAGGGGACACTGAAGCTTTCTTT.

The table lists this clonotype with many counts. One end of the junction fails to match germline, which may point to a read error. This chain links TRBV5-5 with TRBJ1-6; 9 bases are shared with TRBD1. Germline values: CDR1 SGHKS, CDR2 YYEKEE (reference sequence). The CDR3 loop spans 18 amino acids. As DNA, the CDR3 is TGTGCCAGCAGCTTGAAAATCACAGGGGGCTCCTATAATTCACCCCTCCACTTC. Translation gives CASSLKITGGSYNSPLHF.

The chain's CDR3 is CASRGLAGAGEQYF. Written as DNA, the CDR3 is TGTGCCAGCAGGGGACTAGCGGGAGCAGGCGAGCAGTACTTC. The J gene is TRBJ2-5, the V gene TRBV28, with 14 bases fitting TRBD2. The DNA end is more similar to TRBJ2-7, so the J call may be wrong. The germline V gene has CDR1 MDHEN and CDR2 SYDVKM. The CDR3 is 14 amino acids.

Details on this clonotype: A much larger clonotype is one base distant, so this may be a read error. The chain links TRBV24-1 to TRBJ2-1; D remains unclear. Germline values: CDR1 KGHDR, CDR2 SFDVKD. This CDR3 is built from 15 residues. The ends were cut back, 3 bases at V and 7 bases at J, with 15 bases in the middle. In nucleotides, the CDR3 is TGTGCCACCAGTGATGGCCCTGATGTCTTAAATGAGCAGTTCTTC. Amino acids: CATSDGPDVLNEQFF.

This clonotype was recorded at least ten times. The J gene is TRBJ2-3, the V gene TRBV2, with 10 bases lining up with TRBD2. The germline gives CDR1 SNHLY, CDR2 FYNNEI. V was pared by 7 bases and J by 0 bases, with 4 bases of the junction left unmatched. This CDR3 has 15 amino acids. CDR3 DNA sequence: TGTGCCAGCAATCCGACTAGCGGGAGCACAGATACGCAGTATTTT. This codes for CASNPTSGSTDTQYF.

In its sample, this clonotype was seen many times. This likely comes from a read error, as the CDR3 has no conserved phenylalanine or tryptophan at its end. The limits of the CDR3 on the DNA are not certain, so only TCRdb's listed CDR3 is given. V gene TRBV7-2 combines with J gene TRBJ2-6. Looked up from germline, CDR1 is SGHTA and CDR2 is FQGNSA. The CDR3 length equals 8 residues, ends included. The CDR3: CASSLQTS.

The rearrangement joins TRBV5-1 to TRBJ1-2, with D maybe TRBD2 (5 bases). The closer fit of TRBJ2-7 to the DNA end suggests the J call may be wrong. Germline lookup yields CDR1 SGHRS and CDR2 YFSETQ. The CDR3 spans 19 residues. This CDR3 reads CASSTSASNGPSHQYEQYF. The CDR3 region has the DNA TGCGCCAGCAGCACGTCGGCTAGCAACGGACCTTCCCATCAATACGAGCAGTACTTC.

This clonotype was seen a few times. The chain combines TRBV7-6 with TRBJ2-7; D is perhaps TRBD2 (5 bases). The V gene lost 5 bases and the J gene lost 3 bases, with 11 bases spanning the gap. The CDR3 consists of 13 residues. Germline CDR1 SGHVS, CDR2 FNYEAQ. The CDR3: CASSKDRDYEQYF. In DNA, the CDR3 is TGTGCCAGCAGCAAAGACCGGGACTACGAGCAGTACTTC.

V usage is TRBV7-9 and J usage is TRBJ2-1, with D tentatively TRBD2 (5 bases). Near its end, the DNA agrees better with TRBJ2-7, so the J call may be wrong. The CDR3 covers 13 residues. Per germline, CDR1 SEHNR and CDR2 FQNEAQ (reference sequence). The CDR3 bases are TGTGCCAGCGAGAGCGGACCCTCCTACGAGCAGTACTTC. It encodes CASESGPSYEQYF.

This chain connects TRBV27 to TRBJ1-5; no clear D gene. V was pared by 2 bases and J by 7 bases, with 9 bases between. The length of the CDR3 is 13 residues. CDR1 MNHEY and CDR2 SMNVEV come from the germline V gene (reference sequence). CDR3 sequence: CASSLVLDQPQHF. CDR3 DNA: TGTGCCAGCAGTTTAGTATTGGACCAGCCCCAGCATTTT.